The entry below describes one TCR beta chain. The V and J ends lost 5 bases and 2 bases respectively, with 7 bases between them. The germline CDR1 and CDR2 sequences are SGHTA and FQGTGA. The CDR3 spans 14 residues. TCRdb keeps only in-frame clones here, not all; method: immunoSEQ multiplex PCR. The sample lists tens of thousands of clones, 85% to 90% occurring once. This entry comes from a study of OX40 agonist ivuxolimab in advanced cancers. Study as a whole: Three patients, one with hepatocellular carcinoma and two with cutaneous melanoma, achieved partial responses.

The input for sequencing was CD4+ or CD8+ T cells sorted from blood, taken in a trial of the OX40 agonist ivuxolimab. The TCR originated in an adult with an advanced solid tumor such as melanoma, head and neck, liver or kidney cancer. The chain has TRBV7-3 and TRBJ2-6; D is tentatively TRBD1 or TRBD2 (6 bases each). In DNA form, the CDR3 reads TGTGCCAGCAGCCGGGGGCCTGGGGCCAACGTCCTGACTTTC. It specifies CASSRGPGANVLTF.